These 6 T cell receptor beta chains share one sample of origin, sequenced in a study of blood T cell repertoires in COVID-19. Using immunoSEQ multiplex PCR, the repertoire was profiled, and TCRdb retains in-frame clones only, with some absent. Of tens of thousands of clones listed, about 85% are singletons. Material for sequencing was peripheral blood. Receptors were obtained from a woman aged 70-85 years in a cohort sampled during active COVID-19.

The chain joins TRBV12-3 or TRBV12-4 to TRBJ2-2; D remains unclear. The CDR3 runs 12 residues. The germline V and J ends were trimmed by 6 bases and 7 bases, with 9 bases remaining between them. CDR3 in amino acids: CASRSLNGELFF. The CDR3 nucleotides read TGTGCCAGCAGGTCCCTAAACGGGGAGCTGTTTTTT.

The chain links TRBV6-5 to TRBJ1-5; maybe TRBD1 (5 bases). This CDR3 is 13 amino acids long. Germline values: CDR1 MNHEY, CDR2 SVGAGI. The V and J ends lost 7 bases and 4 bases respectively, with 11 bases between them. The CDR3 DNA reads TGTGCCAGCACAGGACAACCTAATCAGCCCCAGCATTTT. This encodes CASTGQPNQPQHF.

The chain combines TRBV4-1 with TRBJ2-4, with D tentatively TRBD1 (5 bases). Germline-derived CDR1 and CDR2 are MGHRA and YSYEKL. V gave up 5 bases and J gave up 8 bases, with 10 bases separating them. The CDR3 is 12 residues long. CDR3 amino acids: CASSRGRDIQYF. CDR3 coding DNA: TGCGCCAGCAGCAGGGGTAGGGACATTCAGTACTTC.

The chain is built from TRBV10-3 and TRBJ1-3, with D possibly being TRBD1 (6 bases). The germline gives CDR1 ENHRY, CDR2 SYGVKD. V was shortened by 8 bases and J by 0 bases, with 14 bases between the two germline ends. This CDR3 comprises 15 residues. CDR3: CAISDSKSSGNTIYF. DNA for the CDR3: TGTGCCATCTCGGACAGCAAAAGCTCTGGAAACACCATATATTTT.

The V gene is TRBV11-3, the J gene TRBJ2-1, with 9 bases identical to TRBD2. The CDR3 runs 15 residues. The germline CDR1 and CDR2 sequences are SGHNT and YENEEA. V trimming: 4 bases; J trimming: 6 bases; junction bases outside the gene matches: 7. CDR3 sequence reads: CASSSIAGVGNEQFF. The CDR3, as DNA: TGTGCCAGCAGCTCGATAGCGGGAGTGGGCAATGAGCAGTTCTTC.

This CDR3 reads CAWSVSAGSTDTQYF. The CDR3 DNA reads TGTGCCTGGAGTGTTTCAGCGGGATCCACAGATACGCAGTATTTT. This chain links TRBV30 with TRBJ2-3; 7 nucleotides match TRBD2. Germline V gene sequence: CDR1 GTSNPN, CDR2 SVGIG (reference sequence). Trimming removed 0 bases from V and 2 bases from J; junction bases left unmatched: 5. This CDR3 contains 15 residues.